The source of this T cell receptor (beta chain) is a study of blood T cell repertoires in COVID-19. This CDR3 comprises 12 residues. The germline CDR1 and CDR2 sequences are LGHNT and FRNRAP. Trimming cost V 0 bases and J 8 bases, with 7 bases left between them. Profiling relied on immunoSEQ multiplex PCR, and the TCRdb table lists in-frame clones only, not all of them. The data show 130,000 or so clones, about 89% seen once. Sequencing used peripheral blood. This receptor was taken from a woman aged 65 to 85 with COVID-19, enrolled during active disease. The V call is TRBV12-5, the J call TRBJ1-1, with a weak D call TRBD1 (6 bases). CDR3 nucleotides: TGTGCTAGTGGTTTGGTACAGGGAGAAGCTTTCTTT. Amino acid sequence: CASGLVQGEAFF.